The 10 T cell receptor beta chains below come from one sample, sequenced in a study of blood T cell repertoires in COVID-19. Assay: immunoSEQ multiplex PCR; the TCRdb copy retains only in-frame clones and omits some. The sample includes approximately 670,000 clones, around 90% of them seen just once. What was sequenced was peripheral blood. These receptors were obtained from a young woman with acute or convalescent COVID-19.

The chain recombines TRBV5-5 with TRBJ1-2; D remains unclear. Germline loops: CDR1 SGHKS, CDR2 YYEKEE (reference sequence). The ends were cut back, 2 bases at V and 4 bases at J, with 21 bases in the middle. CDR3 length equals 17 residues. CDR3 in DNA: TGTGCCAGCAGCTTCGTAGTTTGGAGGGCTTCTAGCTATGGCTACACCTTC. This translates into CASSFVVWRASSYGYTF.

This chain connects TRBV2 to TRBJ1-2, with a weak D call TRBD1 (5 bases). Between the trimmed V and J ends, which lost 6 bases and 4 bases, there was a span of 18 bases. Germline V gene lookup returns CDR1 SNHLY and CDR2 FYNNEI. The CDR3 loop spans 15 amino acids. The DNA of the CDR3 is TGTGCCAGCAGGGCTGACAGATATCAACTCTATGGCTACACCTTC. It yields the protein CASRADRYQLYGYTF.

This clone was seen once. The chain employs TRBV27 and TRBJ2-3, with a tentative D call TRBD2 (6 bases). This CDR3 region has 13 residues. Trimming took off 7 bases at V and 2 bases at J, with 10 bases between the two ends. CDR1 and CDR2 (germline): MNHEY, SMNVEV (reference sequence). The CDR3 spells CASTRGATDTQYF. CDR3 nucleotides: TGTGCCAGCACACGCGGGGCCACAGATACGCAGTATTTT.

This chain connects TRBV19 to TRBJ1-2; 8 bases agree with TRBD1. The CDR3 extends over 15 amino acids. V shed 9 bases, J shed 5 bases, and the junction held 14 bases outside the gene matches. Germline CDR1 LNHDA, CDR2 SQIVND (reference sequence). The CDR3 coding sequence is TGTGCCAGCAACCCACGCAGGGGGCTTGGTTATGGCTACACCTTC. It specifies CASNPRRGLGYGYTF.

The rearrangement links TRBV15 to TRBJ2-7, with 7 bases aligning to TRBD2. Germline V lookup: CDR1 LNHNV, CDR2 YYDKDF (reference sequence). The V and J ends lost 8 bases and 7 bases, in that order; junction bases with no gene match: 8. This CDR3 has 12 residues. For the CDR3, the DNA is TGTGCCACCCGACCGGGAGGAAGGGAGCAGTACTTC. This translates into CATRPGGREQYF.

The chain is built from TRBV6-1 and TRBJ1-5; D is unclear. Germline V lookup: CDR1 MNHNS, CDR2 SASEGT. The CDR3 runs 15 residues. The V and J ends lost 6 bases and 2 bases respectively, with 14 bases between them. CDR3 amino acids: CASSFPDRGNQPQHF. CDR3 DNA: TGTGCCAGCAGCTTCCCCGACCGGGGCAATCAGCCCCAGCATTTT.

This chain uses TRBV6-5 with TRBJ1-1, with D perhaps matching TRBD1 (5 bases). V lost 7 bases and J 4 bases, leaving 13 bases between the germline ends. This CDR3 region has 13 residues. The germline V gene encodes CDR1 MNHEY and CDR2 SVGAGI. This CDR3 reads CASTWAGGTEAFF. The DNA for the CDR3 is TGTGCCAGCACCTGGGCCGGGGGCACTGAAGCTTTCTTT.

This clone came up once. The chain has TRBV4-3 and TRBJ1-2, with D unclear. Germline loops: CDR1 LGHNA, CDR2 YSLEER. V shed 0 bases and J shed 5 bases, with 7 bases lying between them. This CDR3 is built from 13 residues. The CDR3 sequence is CASSQDRIYGYTF. CDR3 in DNA: TGCGCCAGCAGCCAAGACAGGATTTATGGCTACACCTTC.

This clone was observed once. The V call is TRBV3-1 (or the pseudogene TRBV3-2), the J call TRBJ1-6; 9 bases are a match to TRBD1. V lost 2 bases, J lost 6 bases, and 8 bases stayed unmatched. Germline lookup yields CDR1 LGHDT and CDR2 YNNKEL (reference sequence). The CDR3 is 17 residues long. This CDR3 is CASSQTGGDFGNSPLHF. The DNA for the CDR3 is TGTGCCAGCAGCCAAACAGGGGGCGATTTTGGTAATTCACCCCTCCACTTT.

Only one count was recorded for this clone. The CDR3 spells CAWSVPGERNYGYTF. The CDR3 coding sequence is TGTGCCTGGAGTGTACCGGGGGAGAGGAACTATGGCTACACCTTC. The chain links TRBV30 to TRBJ1-2; weak D call: TRBD1 (5 bases). The V gene lost 0 bases and the J gene lost 2 bases, with 13 bases spanning the gap. This CDR3 comprises 15 residues. The germline CDR1 and CDR2 sequences are GTSNPN and SVGIG (reference sequence).